This T cell receptor (beta chain) emerged from a study of T cell responses to AZD1222 COVID-19 vaccine. The study's findings and limits: Only 5 or 6 individuals given AZD1222 were seropositive at baseline. Regions 160-218 and 743-854 dominated among vaccine-associated CD4 TCRs spanning spike. No day 14 peak samples; only post-peak repertoires were characterized.

With regard to this clone: Its antigen is not identified.

The germline CDR1 and CDR2 sequences are MDHEN and SYDVKM. V was cut by 4 bases and J by 3 bases, with 10 bases left in between. The CDR3 length is 14 residues. The repertoire was sequenced with immunoSEQ multiplex PCR; TCRdb's copy has only in-frame clones and lacks some. The sample lists around 66,000 clones, 79% occurring once. The clonotype originates from an adult in good health. The chain combines TRBV28 with TRBJ1-5, with D possibly TRBD1 on 5 matching bases. Specimen: peripheral blood, collected on day 0 of MenACWY control vaccination. CDR3 nucleotide sequence: TGTGCCAGCAGTTGGAGGGGATCCAATCAGCCCCAGCATTTT. Translating gives CASSWRGSNQPQHF.